The 22 T cell receptor beta chains listed next were all sequenced from one sample in a study of OX40 agonist ivuxolimab in advanced cancers. Using immunoSEQ multiplex PCR, the repertoire was profiled, and TCRdb retains in-frame clones only, with some absent. The data show around 26,000 clones, 65% to 90% seen once. The source material was CD4+ or CD8+ T cells sorted from blood, sampled in a trial of the OX40 agonist ivuxolimab. The receptor source for this set is an adult with an advanced solid tumor such as melanoma, head and neck, liver or kidney cancer.

This clone was seen just once. The chain joins TRBV9 to TRBJ1-2, with D hard to call. The CDR3 has 12 amino acids. Germline CDR1 SGDLS, CDR2 YYNGEE. V was clipped by 5 bases and J by 0 bases, with 5 bases between them. CDR3 amino acids: CASRGANYGYTF. The CDR3 DNA sequence: TGTGCCAGCAGGGGCGCTAACTATGGCTACACCTTC.

V usage is TRBV27 and J usage is TRBJ2-7; D not certain. CDR3 size: 13 residues. V gave up 3 bases and J gave up 4 bases, with 10 bases separating them. Germline CDR1 is MNHEY and CDR2 is SMNVEV (reference sequence). CDR3 residues: CASSFGQIYEQYF. CDR3 sequence (DNA): TGTGCCAGCAGTTTTGGCCAGATTTACGAGCAGTACTTC.

This sequence joins TRBV5-1 and TRBJ2-7, with D perhaps being TRBD1 or TRBD2 (5 bases each). Germline V CDR1 and CDR2: SGHRS, YFSETQ. Trimming pared 0 bases from V and 2 bases from J, leaving 9 bases between. The CDR3 has 14 amino acids. Here the CDR3 reads CASSLGDGAYEQYF. The CDR3 region has the DNA TGCGCCAGCAGCTTGGGGGACGGAGCCTACGAGCAGTACTTC. The full variable domain, in which reference TRBV5-1 and TRBJ2-7 provide the parts outside the CDR3, is KAGVTQTPRYLIKTRGQQVTLSCSPISGHRSVSWYQQTPGQGLQFLFEYFSETQRNKGNFPGRFSGRQFSNSRSEMNVSTLELGDSALYLCASSLGDGAYEQYFGPGTRLTVT.

The sample holds one count of this clone. The gene calls are TRBV5-4 and TRBJ1-1, with TRBD1 as a possible D gene (6 bases). The germline V gene encodes CDR1 SGHNT and CDR2 YYREEE (reference sequence). Trimming removed 3 bases from V and 1 base from J, with 7 bases in between. The CDR3 covers 13 residues. The CDR3 DNA is TGTGCCAGCAGCTCACAGGGGAACACTGAAGCTTTCTTT. The encoded protein is CASSSQGNTEAFF.

The genes are TRBV18 and TRBJ1-1; 10 bases are shared with TRBD1. The junction had 4 bases not matched to a gene; V was cut back by 3 bases and J by 0 bases. The CDR3 is 16 residues long. From germline, CDR1 is KGHSH and CDR2 LQKENI. The CDR3: CASSPRDRGLNTEAFF. As DNA, the CDR3 is TGTGCCAGCTCACCGAGGGACAGGGGATTGAACACTGAAGCTTTCTTT.

CDR3 loop: CASSLVSGSVGETQYF. The CDR3 DNA is TGTGCCAGCAGCTTAGTTTCAGGGTCTGTTGGAGAGACCCAGTACTTC. This chain joins TRBV7-9 and TRBJ2-5; maybe TRBD1 (5 bases). This CDR3 is 16 amino acids long. V was pared by 1 base and J by 4 bases, with 16 bases between. CDR1 SEHNR and CDR2 FQNEAQ come from the germline V gene (reference sequence).

The chain has TRBV5-3 and TRBJ1-4; TRBD1 agrees at 7 bases. TRBV5-3 is reported as an ORF; its role is uncertain. The length of the CDR3 is 14 residues. With 4 bases clipped from V and 13 bases from J, the junction kept 13 bases outside the gene matches. The DNA for the CDR3 is TGTGCCAGAAGCCTAGGGACAGTACCCGCGAGACTGTTTTTT. Translating gives CARSLGTVPARLFF.

This clone turned up a few times. V gene TRBV6-5 combines with J gene TRBJ1-5, with D maybe TRBD1 (6 bases). CDR1 and CDR2 (germline): MNHEY, SVGAGI. The CDR3 contains 15 residues. Deletions cut 2 bases from V and 5 bases from J, with 13 bases between. The CDR3 bases are TGTGCCAGCAGTTACGGGGGGAGGGGGGATCAGCCCCAGCATTTT. Its translation is CASSYGGRGDQPQHF.

The rearrangement links TRBV18 to TRBJ2-5; 7 bases fit TRBD1. The length of the CDR3 is 12 residues. V was clipped by 6 bases and J by 6 bases; unmatched bases: 4. In germline, CDR1 is KGHSH, CDR2 LQKENI. In nucleotides, the CDR3 is TGTGCCAGCTCGCCCAGGGGGAAGACCCAGTACTTC. It specifies CASSPRGKTQYF.

V usage is TRBV7-9 and J usage is TRBJ1-5; D ambiguous. Deletions cut 1 base from V and 0 bases from J, with 4 bases between. The CDR3 is 14 amino acids. Germline V gene sequence: CDR1 SEHNR, CDR2 FQNEAQ (reference sequence). CDR3 sequence reads: CASSLDASNQPQHF. CDR3 DNA: TGTGCCAGCAGCTTAGACGCTAGCAATCAGCCCCAGCATTTT. Full variable domain (rest looked up from reference TRBV7-9 and TRBJ1-5): DTGVSQNPRHKITKRGQNVTFRCDPISEHNRLYWYRQTLGQGPEFLTYFQNEAQLEKSRLLSDRFSAERPKGSFSTLEIQRTEQGDSAMYLCASSLDASNQPQHFGDGTRLSIL.

This sequence joins TRBV20-1 and TRBJ1-2; D is ambiguous. Germline loops: CDR1 DFQATT, CDR2 SNEGSKA (reference sequence). The CDR3 totals 11 residues. The ends were cut back, 3 bases at V and 4 bases at J, with 6 bases in the middle. The CDR3 DNA follows: TGCAGTGCTAGGGGAGTCTATGGCTACACCTTC. This codes for CSARGVYGYTF.

This clone was recorded once. This chain connects TRBV21-1 to TRBJ2-7; TRBD2 reflects the table's D call only, with no check against the DNA. TRBV21-1 is annotated as a pseudogene. There are 13 residues in the CDR3. The CDR3 spells CASSVSGGCEQYF. The CDR3 coding sequence is TGTGCCAGCAGTGTCAGCGGGGGGTGCGAGCAGTACTTC.

This clone was recorded only once. The chain combines TRBV30 with TRBJ2-1; 9 nucleotides line up with TRBD2. J lost 5 bases, V lost 0 bases, and 5 bases had no gene match. This CDR3 spans 15 amino acids. Germline V lookup: CDR1 GTSNPN, CDR2 SVGIG (reference sequence). CDR3 amino acids: CAWSVASGVDNEQFF. The DNA for the CDR3 is TGTGCCTGGAGTGTGGCTAGCGGGGTTGACAATGAGCAGTTCTTC.

The V and J genes are TRBV4-1 and TRBJ1-1; TRBD1 might be the D (5 bases). CDR3 length: 14 amino acids. Trimming left V 2 bases short and J 8 bases short, with 15 bases between. Germline-derived CDR1 and CDR2 are MGHRA and YSYEKL. The CDR3 protein is CASSQYKGAAEAFF. CDR3 DNA sequence: TGCGCCAGCAGCCAATATAAAGGGGCTGCGGAAGCTTTCTTT.

This sequence joins TRBV4-1 and TRBJ1-5; possibly TRBD1 for D (5 bases). The V end was cut by 0 bases, the J end by 3 bases, with 18 bases between. Germline V CDR1 and CDR2: MGHRA, YSYEKL. This CDR3 is 18 amino acids long. CDR3 sequence: CASSQDLGVGVYNQPQHF. The CDR3 nucleotides are TGCGCCAGCAGCCAAGATCTCGGTGTGGGGGTATACAATCAGCCCCAGCATTTT.

This clone has only one observation. The CDR3: CASSLAAGGGTGELFF. DNA of the CDR3: TGTGCCAGCAGCTTGGCCGCCGGGGGAGGAACCGGGGAGCTGTTTTTT. This chain joins TRBV5-4 and TRBJ2-2; TRBD2 is a possible D gene (6 bases). V was clipped by 0 bases and J by 5 bases, with 14 bases between them. The CDR3 is 16 amino acids. In germline, CDR1 is SGHNT, CDR2 YYREEE (reference sequence).

This chain uses TRBV5-5 with TRBJ1-2, with 8 bases matching TRBD1. Germline CDR1 and CDR2: SGHKS and YYEKEE (reference sequence). Trimming removed 3 bases from V and 2 bases from J; junction bases left unmatched: 3. The CDR3 spans 14 residues. CDR3 DNA: TGTGCCAGCAGCTGGGACAGGAGCAACTATGGCTACACCTTC. It encodes CASSWDRSNYGYTF.

This sequence joins TRBV28 and TRBJ2-7, with 7 bases that match TRBD1. With 6 bases clipped from V and 3 bases from J, the junction kept 11 bases outside the gene matches. The germline gives CDR1 MDHEN, CDR2 SYDVKM. The CDR3 has 15 residues. CDR3 in amino acids: CASRGLTGPLYEQYF. CDR3 bases: TGTGCCAGCAGAGGGCTGACAGGGCCCCTCTACGAGCAGTACTTC.

The chain combines TRBV9 with TRBJ2-1; TRBD1 might be the D (6 bases). This CDR3 is built from 15 residues. Trimming shortened V by 7 bases and J by 6 bases, and 20 bases separated the two germline ends. Germline V gene data show CDR1 as SGDLS and CDR2 as YYNGEE. The CDR3 coding sequence is TGTGCCAGCTCGGGACACCACCTGGCTGTCAATGAGCAGTTCTTC. It specifies CASSGHHLAVNEQFF. The full variable domain, in which reference TRBV9 and TRBJ2-1 provide the parts outside the CDR3, is DSGVTQTPKHLITATGQRVTLRCSPRSGDLSVYWYQQSLDQGLQFLIQYYNGEERAKGNILERFSAQQFPDLHSELNLSSLELGDSALYFCASSGHHLAVNEQFFGPGTRLTVL.

The V call is TRBV29-1, the J call TRBJ1-2; possible D gene TRBD1, 5 bases. Germline V gene sequence: CDR1 SQVTM, CDR2 ANQGSEA. Trimming cost V 7 bases and J 3 bases, with 15 bases left between them. This CDR3 is built from 13 residues. The CDR3 reads CSDGAGRHYGYTF. The CDR3 DNA reads as TGCAGCGATGGGGCGGGGCGGCACTATGGCTACACCTTC.

V usage is TRBV5-4 and J usage is TRBJ2-1; 14 bases are a match to TRBD2. The germline V gene encodes CDR1 SGHNT and CDR2 YYREEE (reference sequence). V dropped 10 bases and J dropped 10; count of bases not matched to a gene: 10. The CDR3 contains 14 residues. CDR3 amino acids: CAATSGTSGGEQFF. The CDR3 coding sequence is TGTGCCGCAACTTCGGGGACTAGCGGGGGCGAGCAGTTCTTC.

This clone has just one count. The chain recombines TRBV10-1 with TRBJ2-2; 7 bases line up with TRBD2. After removal of 0 bases from V and 0 bases from J, the junction contained 7 bases not matched to a gene. Germline values: CDR1 WNHNN, CDR2 SYGVQD (reference sequence). The CDR3 has 18 amino acids. The CDR3, as DNA: TGCGCCAGCAGTGAGTCGAGATTGGCGGGGGCGAACACCGGGGAGCTGTTTTTT. This codes for CASSESRLAGANTGELFF.